The rows below give T cell receptor beta chains drawn from one sample of a study of cytomegalovirus exposure and HLA in healthy donors. Sequenced by immunoSEQ multiplex PCR; TCRdb stores in-frame clones only, minus some. The sample has roughly 100,000 clones, more than 65% seen once. Sequencing was performed on PBMCs. These receptors were obtained from a woman in her forties or fifties in good health and CMV-seropositive. CDR3s leave out the opening cysteine and the closing phenylalanine or tryptophan.

TRBV19	14	TRBJ2-2	ASSIGGGLNTGELF
TRBV5-1	13	TRBJ1-6	ASRKDRPLNSPLH
TRBV6-5	12	TRBJ1-4	ASSGTGGREKLF
TRBV6-1	19	TRBJ1-5	ASSELGLEGRVPPTNQPQH
TRBV5-1	12	TRBJ2-3	ASSLAGGLDTQY
TRBV18	13	TRBJ1-4	ASSPPGQGGEKLF
TRBV30	11	TRBJ2-7	AWREVGAYEQY
TRBV20-1	9	TRBJ1-1	SAGRNTEAF
TRBV27	15	TRBJ2-3	ASSHRLGGLRTDTQY
TRBV30	11	TRBJ1-1	AWSWGRGTEAF
TRBV29-1	13	TRBJ1-3	SAGGKTPSGNTIY
TRBV7-2	14	TRBJ1-5	ASSSPYPGSNQPQH
TRBV11-3	11	TRBJ2-5	ASSSDRLGTQY
TRBV27	14	TRBJ1-2	ASRRTGTGQFYGYT
TRBV14	14	TRBJ1-1	ASSDPAGLGSTEAF